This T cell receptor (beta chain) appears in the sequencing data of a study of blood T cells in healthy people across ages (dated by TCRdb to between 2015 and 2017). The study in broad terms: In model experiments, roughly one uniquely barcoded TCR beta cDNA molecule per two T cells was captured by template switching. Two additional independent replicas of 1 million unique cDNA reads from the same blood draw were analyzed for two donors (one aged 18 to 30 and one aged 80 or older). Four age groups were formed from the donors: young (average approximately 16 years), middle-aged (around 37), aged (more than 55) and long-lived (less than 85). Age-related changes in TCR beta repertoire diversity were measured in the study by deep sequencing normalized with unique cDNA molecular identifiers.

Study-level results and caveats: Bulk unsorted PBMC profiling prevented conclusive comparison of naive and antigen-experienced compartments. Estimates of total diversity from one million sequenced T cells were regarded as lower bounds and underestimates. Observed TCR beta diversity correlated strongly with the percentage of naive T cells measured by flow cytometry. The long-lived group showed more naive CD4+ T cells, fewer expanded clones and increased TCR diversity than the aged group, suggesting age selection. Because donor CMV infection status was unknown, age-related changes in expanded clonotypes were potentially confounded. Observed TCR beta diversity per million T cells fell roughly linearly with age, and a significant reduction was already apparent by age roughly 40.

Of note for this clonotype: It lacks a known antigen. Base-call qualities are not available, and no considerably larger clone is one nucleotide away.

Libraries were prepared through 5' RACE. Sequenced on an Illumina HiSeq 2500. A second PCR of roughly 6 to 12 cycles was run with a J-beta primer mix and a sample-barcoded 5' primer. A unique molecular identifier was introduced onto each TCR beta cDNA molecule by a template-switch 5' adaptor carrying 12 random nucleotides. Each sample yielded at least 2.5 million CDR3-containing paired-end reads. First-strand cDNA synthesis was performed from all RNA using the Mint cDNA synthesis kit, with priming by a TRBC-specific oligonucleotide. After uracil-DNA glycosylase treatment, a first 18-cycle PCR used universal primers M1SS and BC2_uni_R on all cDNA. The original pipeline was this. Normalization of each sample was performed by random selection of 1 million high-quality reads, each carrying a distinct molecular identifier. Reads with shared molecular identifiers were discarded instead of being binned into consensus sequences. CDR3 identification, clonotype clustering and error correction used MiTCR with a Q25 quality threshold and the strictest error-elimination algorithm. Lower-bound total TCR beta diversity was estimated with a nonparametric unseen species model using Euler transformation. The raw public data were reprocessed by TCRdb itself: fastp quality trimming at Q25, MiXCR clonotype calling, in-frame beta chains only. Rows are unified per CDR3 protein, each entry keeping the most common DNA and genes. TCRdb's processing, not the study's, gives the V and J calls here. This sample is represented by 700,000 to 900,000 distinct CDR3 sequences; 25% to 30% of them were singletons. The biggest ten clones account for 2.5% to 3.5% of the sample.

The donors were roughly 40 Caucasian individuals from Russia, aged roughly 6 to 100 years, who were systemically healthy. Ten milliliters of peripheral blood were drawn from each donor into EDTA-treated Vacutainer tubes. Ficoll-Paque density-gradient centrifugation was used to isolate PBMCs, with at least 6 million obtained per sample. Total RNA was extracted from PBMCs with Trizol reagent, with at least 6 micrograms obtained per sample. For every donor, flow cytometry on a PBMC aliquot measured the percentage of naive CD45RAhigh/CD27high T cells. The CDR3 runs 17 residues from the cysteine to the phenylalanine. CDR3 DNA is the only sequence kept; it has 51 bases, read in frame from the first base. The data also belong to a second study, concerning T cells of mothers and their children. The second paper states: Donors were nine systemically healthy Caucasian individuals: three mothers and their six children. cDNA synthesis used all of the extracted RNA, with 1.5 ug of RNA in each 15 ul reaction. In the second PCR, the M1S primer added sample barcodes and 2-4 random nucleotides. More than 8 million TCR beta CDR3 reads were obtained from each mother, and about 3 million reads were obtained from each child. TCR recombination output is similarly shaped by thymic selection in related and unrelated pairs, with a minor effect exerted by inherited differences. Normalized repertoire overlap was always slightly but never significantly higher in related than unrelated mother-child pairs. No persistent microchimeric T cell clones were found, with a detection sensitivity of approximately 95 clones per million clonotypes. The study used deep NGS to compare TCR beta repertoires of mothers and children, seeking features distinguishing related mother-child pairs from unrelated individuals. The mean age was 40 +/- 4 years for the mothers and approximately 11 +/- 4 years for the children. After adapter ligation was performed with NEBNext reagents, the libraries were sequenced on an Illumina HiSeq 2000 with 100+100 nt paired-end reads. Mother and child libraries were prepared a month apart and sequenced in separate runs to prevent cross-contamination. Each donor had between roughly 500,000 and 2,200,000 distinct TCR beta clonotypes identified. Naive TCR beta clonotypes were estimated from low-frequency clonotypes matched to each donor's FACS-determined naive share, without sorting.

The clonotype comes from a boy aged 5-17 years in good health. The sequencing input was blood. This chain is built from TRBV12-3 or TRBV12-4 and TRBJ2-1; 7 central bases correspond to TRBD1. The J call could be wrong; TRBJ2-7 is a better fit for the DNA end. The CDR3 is CASSFWKGTEVSYEQYF. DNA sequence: TGTGCCAGCAGTTTTTGGAAAGGGACAGAGGTCTCCTACGAGCAGTACTTC.